The 30 T cell receptor beta chains below all came from one sample that was sequenced in a study of blood T cells in healthy people across ages. With a J-beta primer mix and a sample-barcoded 5' primer, a second PCR ran 7 to 11 cycles. TCRdb redid the calling of the 5' RACE reads with MiXCR, one entry per CDR3 protein. Found here are about 1.4 million distinct CDR3 sequences, around 55% of them singletons; the top ten hold more than 6%. Source material: blood. The receptor set was obtained from a man aged 18 to 30 in good health.

Only a few counts were recorded for this clonotype. The chain employs TRBV7-9 and TRBJ2-5; no reliable D call. Germline V gene sequence: CDR1 SEHNR, CDR2 FQNEAQ (reference sequence). The CDR3 runs 15 residues. With 1 base removed from V and 1 base from J, the gap between germline ends came to 10 bases. The CDR3 protein is CASSLVDGRQETQYF. The CDR3 nucleotides are TGTGCCAGCAGCTTAGTTGACGGCCGCCAAGAGACCCAGTACTTC.

This clonotype was observed a handful of times. J is TRBJ2-7 and V is TRBV9; D not resolved. The CDR3 covers 15 residues. Between the trimmed V and J ends, which lost 0 bases and 1 base, there was a span of 11 bases. Germline V gene sequence: CDR1 SGDLS, CDR2 YYNGEE. Here the CDR3 DNA reads TGTGCCAGCAGCGTAGGTCTTGGGTCTTCCTACGAGCAGTACTTC. Translating gives CASSVGLGSSYEQYF.

This clonotype turned up a few times. V usage is TRBV3-1 and J usage is TRBJ2-6; possibly TRBD1 for D (6 bases). Trimming stripped 0 bases from V and 2 bases from J, with 11 bases between. Per the germline V gene, CDR1 is LGHDT and CDR2 is YNNKEL (reference sequence). This CDR3 has 17 residues. The CDR3 is CASSQDSSGAGANVLTF. The CDR3 DNA sequence: TGTGCCAGCAGCCAAGACTCTTCAGGGGCTGGGGCCAACGTCCTGACTTTC.

The chain has TRBV12-3 or TRBV12-4 and TRBJ2-7; 10 bases agree with TRBD2. The J segment lost 3 bases and the V segment lost 3 bases, leaving 11 bases of the junction unmatched. This CDR3 region has 17 residues. The DNA of the CDR3 is TGTGCCAGCAGTTTTAGGGCTAGCGGGGGTGCGGACTACGAGCAGTACTTC. Protein: CASSFRASGGADYEQYF.

V usage is TRBV12-3 or TRBV12-4 and J usage is TRBJ1-2; 7 positions match TRBD1. The trim removed 2 bases at V and 10 bases at J, leaving 10 bases unmatched. There are 14 residues in the CDR3. As DNA, the CDR3 is TGTGCCAGCAGTTTAAATGGGGGAAGGGGGCTCTACACCTTC. This codes for CASSLNGGRGLYTF.

The chain has TRBV12-3 or TRBV12-4 and TRBJ2-2, with 8 positions matching TRBD2. Germline trimming cut 8 bases from V and 3 bases from J; bases unmatched to any gene: 5. The CDR3 is 14 residues long. CDR3 loop: CASVLAVYTGELFF. The DNA of the CDR3 is TGTGCCAGCGTACTAGCGGTCTACACCGGGGAGCTGTTTTTT.

This clonotype was seen more than once but under ten times. V gene TRBV27 combines with J gene TRBJ2-1; no reliable D call. V was pared by 7 bases and J by 7 bases, with 11 bases between. The CDR3 covers 12 residues. Germline CDR1 reads MNHEY; CDR2 reads SMNVEV (reference sequence). The CDR3 nucleotides read TGTGCCAGCACCAGTTTTGGGAATGAGCAGTTCTTC. Its translation: CASTSFGNEQFF.

This clonotype was recorded many times. Mismatch with germline at one junction end may stem from a read error. This chain uses TRBV5-1 with TRBJ2-7, with TRBD1 as a possible D gene (6 bases). The length of the CDR3 is 13 residues. Germline V gene lookup returns CDR1 SGHRS and CDR2 YFSETQ. In nucleotides, the CDR3 is TGTGCCAGCAGCTTAGGACAGTCCTACGAGCAGTACTTC. It yields the protein CASSLGQSYEQYF.

The rearrangement uses TRBV10-3 and TRBJ2-5; D is perhaps TRBD2 (6 bases). The germline V and J ends were trimmed by 2 bases and 0 bases, with 16 bases remaining between them. The CDR3 extends over 17 amino acids. Germline CDR1 is ENHRY and CDR2 is SYGVKD. For the CDR3, the DNA is TGTGCCATCAGTGAGCCGAGGGCTAGCGCTAACCAAGAGACCCAGTACTTC. Residues: CAISEPRASANQETQYF.

The table lists this clonotype with a few counts. This rearrangement joins TRBV20-1 to TRBJ1-1; perhaps TRBD1 as D (5 bases). V lost 3 bases and J lost 7, with 9 bases in between. Germline assignment: CDR1 DFQATT and CDR2 SNEGSKA (reference sequence). The length of the CDR3 is 11 residues. This chain's CDR3 is CSARGRHEAFF. The CDR3 bases are TGCAGTGCTAGGGGACGACATGAAGCTTTCTTT.

The chain links TRBV12-5 to TRBJ2-1; D gene unclear. This CDR3 spans 15 amino acids. Per germline, CDR1 LGHNT and CDR2 FRNRAP. Trimming left V 2 bases short and J 5 bases short, with 13 bases between. CDR3 nucleotides: TGTGCTAGTGGTTTGTCTCCCGGATCAAACAATGAGCAGTTCTTC. This codes for CASGLSPGSNNEQFF.

The V gene is TRBV7-2, the J gene TRBJ2-3; weak D call: TRBD2 (6 bases). Trimming stripped 5 bases from V and 8 bases from J, with 14 bases between. The germline V gene encodes CDR1 SGHTA and CDR2 FQGNSA. The CDR3 runs to 13 residues. Here the CDR3 reads CASSPREARTQYF. The CDR3 DNA reads TGTGCCAGCAGCCCTAGGGAGGCGCGTACGCAGTATTTT.

This clonotype showed up just a few times. V usage is TRBV10-3 and J usage is TRBJ2-4, with TRBD2 as a possible D gene (6 bases). CDR3 length equals 10 residues. Germline lookup yields CDR1 ENHRY and CDR2 SYGVKD. V was clipped by 11 bases and J by 13 bases, with 15 bases between them. The CDR3 spells CASGWGEQYF. The DNA for the CDR3 is TGTGCCTCTGGGTGGGGGGAGCAGTACTTC.

This chain joins TRBV20-1 and TRBJ2-7; possible D gene TRBD1, 6 bases. Per germline, CDR1 DFQATT and CDR2 SNEGSKA (reference sequence). The CDR3 is 13 residues long. V lost 3 bases, J lost 3 bases, and 12 bases lay in between. CDR3 DNA sequence: TGCAGTGCTAGGAGGGGGTCGGGCTACGAGCAGTACTTC. Amino acid sequence: CSARRGSGYEQYF.

The rearrangement uses TRBV7-6 and TRBJ2-7, with TRBD1 matching 7 bases. CDR1 is SGHVS, CDR2 FNYEAQ, per germline. V lost 5 bases and J lost 7; bases outside the gene matches: 8. The CDR3 extends over 13 amino acids. CDR3 DNA sequence: TGTGCCAGCAGCACCGGGACAGCGTGGGAGCAGTACTTC. The encoded protein is CASSTGTAWEQYF.

This clonotype appeared a single time. The chain combines TRBV20-1 with TRBJ2-7; D unclear. V lost 0 bases and J lost 0, with 9 bases in between. The CDR3 extends over 14 amino acids. Germline CDR1 and CDR2: DFQATT and SNEGSKA (reference sequence). The CDR3 sequence: CSARDGRNSYEQYF. CDR3 coding DNA: TGCAGTGCTAGAGATGGACGGAACTCCTACGAGCAGTACTTC.

The J gene is TRBJ2-2, the V gene TRBV6-5, with TRBD1 matching over 7 bases. This CDR3 spans 16 amino acids. The junction had 2 bases not matched to a gene; V was cut back by 0 bases and J by 1 base. CDR1 and CDR2 from the germline V gene are MNHEY and SVGAGI. Written as DNA, the CDR3 is TGTGCCAGCAGTTACTCGACAGGGTGGAACACCGGGGAGCTGTTTTTT. Translation gives CASSYSTGWNTGELFF.

The chain recombines TRBV7-9 with TRBJ2-1; TRBD1 matches 8 bases. The CDR3 is 17 amino acids. The V and J ends lost 4 bases and 4 bases, in that order; junction bases with no gene match: 12. Germline V CDR1 and CDR2: SEHNR, FQNEAQ (reference sequence). The CDR3 sequence: CASSSDSGTGIYNEQFF. In DNA form, the CDR3 reads TGTGCCAGCAGCTCGGATTCCGGGACAGGCATTTACAATGAGCAGTTCTTC.

The V call is TRBV2, the J call TRBJ2-1; possibly TRBD1 for D (6 bases). Deletions cut 6 bases from V and 8 bases from J, with 14 bases between. This CDR3 is built from 13 residues. Germline CDR1 is SNHLY and CDR2 is FYNNEI. The CDR3 region has the DNA TGTGCCAGCAGCGACAGGTTATACGATGAGCAGTTCTTC. This translates into CASSDRLYDEQFF.

In this sample, this clonotype turned up once. The chain links TRBV20-1 to TRBJ2-1, with 10 bases aligning to TRBD2. Germline loops: CDR1 DFQATT, CDR2 SNEGSKA (reference sequence). CDR3 length equals 16 residues. The trim removed 3 bases at V and 7 bases at J, leaving 12 bases unmatched. CDR3 sequence reads: CSARPRTSGKWNEQFF. The CDR3 region has the DNA TGCAGTGCTAGGCCTAGGACTAGCGGTAAATGGAATGAGCAGTTCTTC.

This clonotype occurred a few times. The CDR3 DNA reads TGCAGTGCTAACAGGCTCTCTGGAAACACCATATATTTT. It yields the protein CSANRLSGNTIYF. J is TRBJ1-3 and V is TRBV20-1; D might be TRBD1 (5 bases). This CDR3 comprises 13 residues. Germline CDR1 DFQATT, CDR2 SNEGSKA (reference sequence). V was cut by 4 bases and J by 0 bases, with 7 bases left in between.

Only a few counts were recorded for this clonotype. The chain employs TRBV3-1 and TRBJ2-5, with no clear D. Between the trimmed V and J ends, which lost 1 base and 2 bases, there was a span of 8 bases. The CDR3 loop spans 14 amino acids. The V gene's germline CDR1 is LGHDT and CDR2 YNNKEL (reference sequence). CDR3 protein: CASSQGYAQETQYF. The CDR3 nucleotides read TGTGCCAGCAGCCAAGGGTACGCTCAAGAGACCCAGTACTTC.

This chain uses TRBV4-1 with TRBJ2-7; D gene ambiguous. Looked up from germline, CDR1 is MGHRA and CDR2 is YSYEKL. V lost 5 bases and J lost 0, with 11 bases in between. This CDR3 region has 14 residues. CDR3 DNA: TGCGCCAGCAGCACTCGACTGAGCTCCTACGAGCAGTACTTC. Translated: CASSTRLSSYEQYF.

This clonotype was seen only a few times. The chain uses TRBV28 and TRBJ1-6; D possibly corresponds to TRBD1 (6 bases). Germline CDR1 and CDR2: MDHEN and SYDVKM. The CDR3 runs to 14 residues. V lost 5 bases to trimming and J lost 9 bases, with 14 bases between them. The CDR3 here is CASSAQGGSSPLHF. CDR3 DNA: TGTGCCAGCAGTGCACAGGGAGGGAGTTCACCCCTCCACTTT.

The J gene is TRBJ2-7, the V gene TRBV20-1; D is possibly TRBD1 or TRBD2 (5 bases each). The J call is in doubt because the DNA end fits TRBJ2-5 better. This CDR3 has 13 amino acids. Germline CDR1 is DFQATT and CDR2 is SNEGSKA (reference sequence). The CDR3 here is CSARVRGPGTQYF. CDR3 DNA sequence: TGCAGTGCTAGAGTCCGGGGACCGGGGACCCAGTACTTC.

This clonotype was observed once. The gene calls are TRBV20-1 and TRBJ2-3; 7 bases are a match to TRBD1. Germline CDR1 and CDR2: DFQATT and SNEGSKA (reference sequence). The V segment lost 1 base and the J segment 3 bases; nucleotides outside the gene matches: 7. The length of the CDR3 is 15 residues. The CDR3 spells CSARGQGRSTDTQYF. The DNA of the CDR3 is TGCAGTGCTAGAGGACAGGGACGTAGTACAGATACGCAGTATTTT.

J is TRBJ2-5 and V is TRBV4-3; D gene uncertain. V lost 2 bases, J lost 3 bases, and 13 bases lay in between. Germline assignment: CDR1 LGHNA and CDR2 YSLEER. The CDR3 contains 15 residues. CDR3 amino acids: CASSQWVVPEETQYF. CDR3 bases: TGCGCCAGCAGCCAATGGGTAGTGCCAGAAGAGACCCAGTACTTC.

The V and J genes are TRBV20-1 and TRBJ2-3; 11 positions agree with TRBD2. Germline V gene lookup returns CDR1 DFQATT and CDR2 SNEGSKA (reference sequence). CDR3 size: 14 residues. Trimming cost V 6 bases and J 1 base; bases outside gene matches: 3. The CDR3, as DNA: TGCAGTGCAAAACTAGCGGGGGGCACAGATACGCAGTATTTT. This codes for CSAKLAGGTDTQYF.

On this clonotype: At one end the junction does not follow the germline gene, possibly because of a read error. The chain links TRBV4-1 to TRBJ2-1, with 8 bases matching TRBD2. The end of the DNA fits TRBJ2-7 better, so the J call may be wrong. This CDR3 comprises 16 residues. Germline CDR1 reads MGHRA; CDR2 reads YSYEKL. The CDR3, as DNA: TGCGCCAGCAGACAAGTAGGCGGGAGGACCTACAATGAGCAGTACTTC. This codes for CASRQVGGRTYNEQYF.

This rearrangement joins TRBV7-8 to TRBJ1-3; D is undetermined. Germline V gene lookup returns CDR1 SGHVS and CDR2 FQNEAQ. The CDR3 sequence is 17 residues long. Trimming pared 0 bases from V and 0 bases from J, leaving 12 bases between. For the CDR3, the DNA is TGTGCCAGCAGCTTAGCGTCGGCCCGCTCCTCTGGAAACACCATATATTTT. This sequence encodes CASSLASARSSGNTIYF.